This is a list of T cell receptor beta chains from one sample in a study of control samples from healthy donors and cancer patients. Method: immunoSEQ multiplex PCR; TCRdb's copy keeps in-frame clones and lacks some. The sample lists tens of thousands of clones, over 85% seen once, with around 5.1% in the top ten. Sample: PBMCs. The receptors stem from a man aged 55 to 70 with colorectal cancer. Each CDR3 is given with its conserved first and last residue. Each record gives: CDR3 protein, CDR3 DNA, clone size, D gene, V gene, J gene. The D gene is left open where the match is weak. Clone sizes are given selectively: once, few, many, or a class where the clone is expanded.

cdr3_aa: CASSLFLRENTEAFF
cdr3_nt: TGTGCCAGCAGCTTATTCTTGAGAGAAAACACTGAAGCTTTCTTT
clone_size: -
d_call: -
v_call: TRBV11-1
j_call: TRBJ1-1

cdr3_aa: CASSQGDSQRGYEQYF
cdr3_nt: TGTGCCAGCAGCCAAGGGGACAGCCAGCGGGGCTACGAGCAGTACTTC
clone_size: -
d_call: -
v_call: TRBV4-2
j_call: TRBJ2-7

cdr3_aa: CASSPTQGAQETQYF
cdr3_nt: TGTGCCAGCAGCCCCACCCAAGGGGCTCAAGAGACCCAGTACTTC
clone_size: -
d_call: -
v_call: TRBV11-2
j_call: TRBJ2-5

cdr3_aa: CASSLGPGEYNEQFF
cdr3_nt: TGTGCCAGCAGCCTAGGGCCTGGTGAATACAATGAGCAGTTCTTC
clone_size: -
d_call: -
v_call: TRBV5-4
j_call: TRBJ2-1

cdr3_aa: CSASRKGSGSYEQYF
cdr3_nt: TGCAGTGCTAGTCGAAAGGGCTCGGGCTCCTACGAGCAGTACTTC
clone_size: -
d_call: -
v_call: TRBV20-1
j_call: TRBJ2-7

cdr3_aa: CASSLGLENTEAFF
cdr3_nt: TGTGCCAGCAGCTTAGGACTCGAGAACACTGAAGCTTTCTTT
clone_size: -
d_call: -
v_call: TRBV5-6
j_call: TRBJ1-1

cdr3_aa: CSASPGLAGGLRETQYF
cdr3_nt: TGCAGTGCTAGTCCCGGACTAGCGGGGGGGCTGCGAGAGACCCAGTACTTC
clone_size: -
d_call: TRBD2
v_call: TRBV20-1
j_call: TRBJ2-5

cdr3_aa: CAWSVAHEQFF
cdr3_nt: TGTGCCTGGAGCGTAGCCCATGAGCAGTTCTTC
clone_size: -
d_call: -
v_call: TRBV30
j_call: TRBJ2-1

cdr3_aa: CASSLGSASEQFF
cdr3_nt: TGTGCCAGCAGCTTAGGGAGTGCCAGCGAGCAGTTCTTC
clone_size: -
d_call: -
v_call: TRBV11-2
j_call: TRBJ2-1

cdr3_aa: CASRFANSYEQYF
cdr3_nt: TGTGCCAGCAGATTTGCCAACTCCTACGAGCAGTACTTC
clone_size: -
d_call: -
v_call: TRBV28
j_call: TRBJ2-7

cdr3_aa: CASSQAVVTEAFF
cdr3_nt: TGTGCCAGCAGCCAAGCGGTTGTGACTGAAGCTTTCTTT
clone_size: once
d_call: -
v_call: TRBV4-2
j_call: TRBJ1-1

cdr3_aa: CASHWGDTQYF
cdr3_nt: TGTGCCAGCCATTGGGGGGATACGCAGTATTTT
clone_size: -
d_call: -
v_call: TRBV27
j_call: TRBJ2-3

cdr3_aa: CAWSGGGGVNTEAFF
cdr3_nt: TGTGCCTGGAGCGGGGGCGGAGGGGTGAACACTGAAGCTTTCTTT
clone_size: -
d_call: -
v_call: TRBV30
j_call: TRBJ1-1

cdr3_aa: CASSPRAGSSYEQYF
cdr3_nt: TGTGCCAGCTCACCACGGGCAGGGTCCTCCTACGAGCAGTACTTC
clone_size: -
d_call: -
v_call: TRBV18
j_call: TRBJ2-7

cdr3_aa: CASTTEEGNGETQYF
cdr3_nt: TGTGCCAGCACCACTGAGGAAGGGAATGGAGAGACCCAGTACTTC
clone_size: -
d_call: -
v_call: TRBV2
j_call: TRBJ2-5

cdr3_aa: CASSIGFQLGSPLHF
cdr3_nt: TGTGCCAGTAGTATAGGGTTCCAGCTCGGTTCACCCCTCCACTTT
clone_size: few
d_call: -
v_call: TRBV19
j_call: TRBJ1-6

cdr3_aa: CASSVSGAADTQYF
cdr3_nt: TGTGCCAGCAGCGTCTCCGGGGCGGCAGATACGCAGTATTTT
clone_size: -
d_call: -
v_call: TRBV9
j_call: TRBJ2-3

cdr3_aa: CASSSGTVGNTIYF
cdr3_nt: TGTGCCAGCAGTTCCGGGACAGTCGGAAACACCATATATTTT
clone_size: -
d_call: TRBD1
v_call: TRBV2
j_call: TRBJ1-3

cdr3_aa: CASREGQRETGELFF
cdr3_nt: TGTGCCAGCAGGGAGGGACAGCGGGAGACCGGGGAGCTGTTTTTT
clone_size: -
d_call: -
v_call: TRBV27
j_call: TRBJ2-2

cdr3_aa: CATSRDGGDRKNIQYF
cdr3_nt: TGTGCCACCAGCAGAGATGGGGGGGACCGCAAAAACATTCAGTACTTC
clone_size: -
d_call: TRBD2
v_call: TRBV15
j_call: TRBJ2-4